Each of the 7 T cell receptor beta chains below was sequenced from the same sample in a study of T cell changes during pregnancy in multiple sclerosis. Produced via immunoSEQ multiplex PCR; TCRdb's table is partial and in-frame only. The table shows about 36,000 clones, with 91% occurring only once. This material consisted of CD4+ T cells from peripheral blood mononuclear cells, taken in the second trimester of pregnancy. All receptors come from a female donor in good health, enrolled as a control in a pregnancy study.

The J gene is TRBJ2-1, the V gene TRBV6-1, with 9 bases fitting TRBD2. With 7 bases clipped from V and 4 bases from J, the junction kept 8 bases outside the gene matches. The CDR3 has 15 amino acids. In germline, CDR1 is MNHNS, CDR2 SASEGT. CDR3 amino acids: CASTGAGGRYNEQFF. DNA for the CDR3: TGTGCCAGCACTGGGGCGGGGGGGAGATACAATGAGCAGTTCTTC.

This clone was recorded once. The CDR3 sequence: CASSLAPGAYEQYF. In nucleotides, the CDR3 is TGTGCCAGCAGCTTAGCGCCAGGGGCCTACGAGCAGTACTTC. The J gene is TRBJ2-7, the V gene TRBV7-8, with TRBD1 as a possible D gene (6 bases). V lost 0 bases to trimming and J lost 2 bases, with 8 bases between them. The CDR3 spans 14 residues. Germline lookup yields CDR1 SGHVS and CDR2 FQNEAQ.

V gene TRBV19 combines with J gene TRBJ1-3; D gene ambiguous. This CDR3 comprises 13 residues. The V end lost 11 bases, the J end lost 0 bases, and 11 bases lay between the germline ends. Germline loops: CDR1 LNHDA, CDR2 SQIVND (reference sequence). The CDR3 coding sequence is TGTGCCCTTAGGACTAACTCTGGAAACACCATATATTTT. It translates to CALRTNSGNTIYF. The full variable domain, with the rest looked up from reference TRBV19 and TRBJ1-3, is DGGITQSPKYLFRKEGQNVTLSCEQNLNHDAMYWYRQDPGQGLRLIYYSQIVNDFQKGDIAEGYSVSREKKESFPLTVTSAQKNPTAFYLCALRTNSGNTIYFGEGSWLTVV.

The V and J genes are TRBV28 and TRBJ2-1; 8 bases agree with TRBD2. From germline, CDR1 is MDHEN and CDR2 SYDVKM. CDR3 length equals 14 residues. Germline trimming cut 6 bases from V and 11 bases from J; bases unmatched to any gene: 12. The CDR3 spells CASSLYHRGGQQFF. As DNA, the CDR3 is TGTGCCAGCAGCCTTTACCATCGCGGGGGGCAGCAGTTCTTC.

This clone was recorded once. The CDR3 DNA sequence: TGTGCCAGCTCACCGTCCGACTTCAATCAGCCCCAGCATTTT. This codes for CASSPSDFNQPQHF. The gene calls are TRBV18 and TRBJ1-5; no reliable D call. V was cut by 3 bases and J by 3 bases, with 9 bases left in between. The CDR3 runs 14 residues. CDR1 and CDR2 from the germline V gene are KGHSH and LQKENI.

About this clone: The junction differs from germline at one of its ends, possibly a read error. The chain is built from TRBV7-7 and TRBJ1-1; no clear D. CDR3 length: 13 residues. Looked up from germline, CDR1 is SSHAT and CDR2 is FNYEAQ (reference sequence). CDR3 loop: CASSPSIGTEAFF. CDR3 nucleotide sequence: TGTGCTAGCAGCCCCTCGATCGGCACTGAAGCTTTCTTT.

The chain is built from TRBV28 and TRBJ2-7; 10 positions match TRBD2. The CDR3 is made up of 15 amino acids. Germline V gene data show CDR1 as MDHEN and CDR2 as SYDVKM. After removal of 5 bases from V and 0 bases from J, the junction contained 4 bases not matched to a gene. In nucleotides, the CDR3 is TGTGCCAGCAGTGCTAGCGGGAGAAGCTCCTACGAGCAGTACTTC. Amino acids: CASSASGRSSYEQYF.